This T cell receptor (beta chain) was captured in a study of cytomegalovirus exposure and HLA in healthy donors. Study as a whole: Earlier sequencing of 150 million to 200 million T cells yielded about 120 million unique TCR beta sequences. The Caucasian-associated ancestry cluster held less than 85% of a few hundred genotyped donors.

Findings and caveats of the study: Some V segments, TRBV6-2 and TRBV6-3 among them, were indistinguishable and were therefore excluded.

Notes on this clone: What it binds is not known.

13 Jbeta primers and 60 Vbeta primers were used for the PCR. Using immunoSEQ multiplex PCR, the repertoire was profiled, and TCRdb retains in-frame clones only, with some absent. Found here are over 100,000 clones, about three fifths of them singletons; the top ten hold more than 6.5%. Germline CDR1 reads LNHDA; CDR2 reads SQIVND (reference sequence). CDR3 length: 14 residues. The junction had 5 bases not matched to a gene; V was cut back by 5 bases and J by 2 bases. Source material: PBMCs. This receptor was obtained from a middle-aged woman in good health and CMV-seropositive. The V and J genes are TRBV19 and TRBJ2-5; 7 nucleotides line up with TRBD1. The CDR3 is CASSPTGVQETQYF. CDR3 DNA: TGTGCCAGTAGTCCAACAGGGGTTCAAGAGACCCAGTACTTC.